These T cell receptor beta chains were read from a single sample in a study of cytomegalovirus exposure and HLA in healthy donors. The repertoire was sequenced with immunoSEQ multiplex PCR; TCRdb's copy has only in-frame clones and lacks some. The table lists hundreds of thousands of clones, around 80% of them singletons, with 0.47% in the top ten. Sequencing used PBMCs. These receptors came from a boy between 10 and 17 years old in good health and CMV-seronegative. The CDR3 runs from the conserved cysteine through the conserved F or W. The D gene is left open where the match is weak. Not all rows give a size; the values are once, few, many and, for expanded clones, a class.

D,V,J,size,CDR3,DNA
TRBD1,TRBV19,TRBJ1-1,once,CASSKPVQGPEAFF,TGTGCCAGTAGTAAACCCGTACAGGGGCCTGAAGCTTTCTTT
TRBD2,TRBV4-1,TRBJ2-3,NA,CASSHLGLGTDTQYF,TGCGCCAGCAGCCATCTCGGACTAGGAACAGATACGCAGTATTTT
NA,TRBV19,TRBJ1-2,NA,CASSNKNYGYTF,TGTGCCAGTAGCAACAAGAACTATGGCTACACCTTC
NA,TRBV7-6,TRBJ2-7,NA,CASSRGEAYEQYF,TGTGCCAGCTCAAGGGGCGAAGCCTACGAGCAGTACTTC
TRBD2,TRBV4-1,TRBJ2-1,few,CASSPRTSGSSYNEQFF,TGCGCCAGCAGCCCCCGGACTAGCGGGAGCTCCTACAATGAGCAGTTCTTC
NA,TRBV4-1,TRBJ2-5,NA,CASSQDFRGARGETQYF,TGCGCCAGCAGCCAAGATTTTCGGGGGGCGCGAGGGGAGACCCAGTACTTC
NA,TRBV2,TRBJ2-1,NA,CASSDRVEQFF,TGTGCCAGCAGTGATCGCGTTGAGCAGTTCTTC
TRBD2,TRBV19,TRBJ2-7,NA,CASNLAGGSYEQYF,TGTGCCAGTAACCTAGCGGGGGGGAGTTACGAGCAGTACTTC
NA,TRBV9,TRBJ2-5,NA,CASSVDVGARETQYF,TGTGCCAGCAGCGTAGACGTGGGGGCGCGGGAGACCCAGTACTTC
NA,TRBV25-1,TRBJ1-1,few,CASSEYREGTEAFF,TGTGCCAGCAGTGAATACAGGGAGGGTACTGAAGCTTTCTTT
TRBD1,TRBV10-1,TRBJ2-5,NA,CASSHRDRWETQYF,TGCGCCAGCAGTCACCGGGACAGATGGGAGACCCAGTACTTC
TRBD1,TRBV7-9,TRBJ1-1,NA,CASSFKVTGDSEAFF,TGTGCCAGCAGCTTCAAGGTCACAGGGGACTCTGAAGCTTTCTTT
NA,TRBV29-1,TRBJ1-2,NA,CSAGPSEGYTF,TGCAGCGCTGGGCCATCCGAGGGCTACACCTTC
NA,TRBV9,TRBJ1-1,NA,CASSERTNLMNTEAFF,TGTGCCAGCAGCGAGAGAACGAACCTCATGAACACTGAAGCTTTCTTT
NA,TRBV4-2,TRBJ1-2,NA,CASSQNPTGETGYTF,TGTGCCAGCAGCCAGAACCCCACGGGGGAGACTGGCTACACCTTC
NA,TRBV5-1,TRBJ2-7,NA,CASSLGQTSSHEQYF,TGCGCCAGCAGCTTGGGGCAGACTAGTAGCCACGAGCAGTACTTC
TRBD2,TRBV2,TRBJ2-3,NA,CASSEVGAGWGTDTQYF,TGTGCCAGCAGTGAGGTTGGAGCGGGGTGGGGCACAGATACGCAGTATTTT
NA,TRBV5-1,TRBJ2-2,NA,CASSWASVLTGELFF,TGCGCCAGCAGCTGGGCGTCAGTTCTCACCGGGGAGCTGTTTTTT
NA,TRBV6-5,TRBJ2-2,NA,CASRRTTAGELFF,TGTGCCAGCAGACGAACGACAGCCGGGGAGCTGTTTTTT
NA,TRBV7-7,TRBJ2-3,NA,CASSLGHGTDTQYF,TGTGCTAGCAGCCTGGGACATGGCACAGATACGCAGTATTTT
TRBD1,TRBV11-2,TRBJ2-6,NA,CASTRQGRNSGANVLTF,TGTGCCAGCACTAGACAGGGACGGAACTCTGGGGCCAACGTCCTGACTTTC
TRBD1,TRBV5-1,TRBJ2-7,NA,CASSPTGGIHEQYF,TGCGCCAGCAGCCCCACAGGGGGGATCCACGAGCAGTACTTC
TRBD2,TRBV5-1,TRBJ2-7,NA,CASRSSGAEQYF,TGCGCCTCCCGGTCTAGCGGGGCCGAGCAGTACTTC
NA,TRBV4-1,TRBJ1-1,NA,CASSLTGMMLNTEAFF,TGCGCCAGCAGCCTAACAGGGATGATGCTGAACACTGAAGCTTTCTTT